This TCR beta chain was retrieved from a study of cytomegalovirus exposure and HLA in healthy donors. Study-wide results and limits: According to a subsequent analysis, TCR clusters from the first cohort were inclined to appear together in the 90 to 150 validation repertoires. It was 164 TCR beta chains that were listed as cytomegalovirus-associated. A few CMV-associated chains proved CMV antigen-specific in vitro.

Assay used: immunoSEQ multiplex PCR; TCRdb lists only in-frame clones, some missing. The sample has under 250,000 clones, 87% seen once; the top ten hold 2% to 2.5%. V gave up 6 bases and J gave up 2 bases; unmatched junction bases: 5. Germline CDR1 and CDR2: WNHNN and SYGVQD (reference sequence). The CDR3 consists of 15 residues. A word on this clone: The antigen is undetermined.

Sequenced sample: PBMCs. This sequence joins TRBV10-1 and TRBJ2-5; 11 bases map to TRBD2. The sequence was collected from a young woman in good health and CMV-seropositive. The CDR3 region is CASRAGLADQETQYF. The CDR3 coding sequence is TGCGCCAGCAGGGCGGGACTAGCGGATCAAGAGACCCAGTACTTC.